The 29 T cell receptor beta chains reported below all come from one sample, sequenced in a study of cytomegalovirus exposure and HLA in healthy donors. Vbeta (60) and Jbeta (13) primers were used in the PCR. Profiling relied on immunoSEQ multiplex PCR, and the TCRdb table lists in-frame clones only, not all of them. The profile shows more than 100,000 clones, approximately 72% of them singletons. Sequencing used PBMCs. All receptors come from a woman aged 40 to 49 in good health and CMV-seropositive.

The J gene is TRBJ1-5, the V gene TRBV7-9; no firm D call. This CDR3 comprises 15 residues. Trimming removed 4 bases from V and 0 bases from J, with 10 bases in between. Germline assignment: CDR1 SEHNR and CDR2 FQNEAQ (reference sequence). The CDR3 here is CASSSGLYSNQPQHF. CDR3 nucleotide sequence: TGTGCCAGCAGCTCCGGACTTTATAGCAATCAGCCCCAGCATTTT.

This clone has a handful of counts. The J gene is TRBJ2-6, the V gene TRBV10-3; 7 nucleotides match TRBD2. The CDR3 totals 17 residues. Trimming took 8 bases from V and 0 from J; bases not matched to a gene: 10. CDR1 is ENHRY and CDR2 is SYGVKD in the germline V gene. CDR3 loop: CAIPGRAAVSGANVLTF. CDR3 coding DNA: TGTGCCATCCCGGGGAGGGCAGCTGTCTCTGGGGCCAACGTCCTGACTTTC.

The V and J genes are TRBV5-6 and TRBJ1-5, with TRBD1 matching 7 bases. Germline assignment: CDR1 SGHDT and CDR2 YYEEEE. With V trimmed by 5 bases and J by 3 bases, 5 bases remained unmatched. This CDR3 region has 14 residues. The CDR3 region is CASSRQGFNQPQHF. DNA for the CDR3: TGTGCCAGCAGTCGACAGGGATTCAATCAGCCCCAGCATTTT.

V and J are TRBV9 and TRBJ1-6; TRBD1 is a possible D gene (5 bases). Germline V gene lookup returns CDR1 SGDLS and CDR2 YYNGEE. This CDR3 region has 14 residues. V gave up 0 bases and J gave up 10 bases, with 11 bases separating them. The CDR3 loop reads CASSVGQGRSPLHF. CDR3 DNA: TGTGCCAGCAGCGTAGGGCAGGGCCGGTCACCCCTCCACTTT.

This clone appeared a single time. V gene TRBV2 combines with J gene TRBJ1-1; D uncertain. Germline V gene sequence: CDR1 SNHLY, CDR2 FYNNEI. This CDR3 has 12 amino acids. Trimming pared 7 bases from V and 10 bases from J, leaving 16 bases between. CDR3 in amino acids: CASTRREFRAFF. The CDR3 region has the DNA TGTGCCAGCACTCGAAGGGAGTTTAGAGCTTTCTTT. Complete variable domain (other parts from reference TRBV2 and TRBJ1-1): EPEVTQTPSHQVTQMGQEVILRCVPISNHLYFYWYRQILGQKVEFLVSFYNNEISEKSEIFDDQFSVERPDGSNFTLKIRSTKLEDSAMYFCASTRREFRAFFGQGTRLTVV.

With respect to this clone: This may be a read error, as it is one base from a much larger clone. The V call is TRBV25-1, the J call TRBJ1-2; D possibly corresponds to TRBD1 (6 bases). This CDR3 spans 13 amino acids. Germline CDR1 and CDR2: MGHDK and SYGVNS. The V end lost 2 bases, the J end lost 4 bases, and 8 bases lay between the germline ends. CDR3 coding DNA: TGTGCCAGCAGTGAAAGGACAGTCTATGGCTACACCTTC. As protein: CASSERTVYGYTF.

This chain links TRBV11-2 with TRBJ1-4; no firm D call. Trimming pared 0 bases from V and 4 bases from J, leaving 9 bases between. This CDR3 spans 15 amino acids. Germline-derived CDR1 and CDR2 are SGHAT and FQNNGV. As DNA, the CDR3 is TGTGCCAGCAGCTTAGAAGCCGGCGGTAATGAAAAACTGTTTTTT. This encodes CASSLEAGGNEKLFF.

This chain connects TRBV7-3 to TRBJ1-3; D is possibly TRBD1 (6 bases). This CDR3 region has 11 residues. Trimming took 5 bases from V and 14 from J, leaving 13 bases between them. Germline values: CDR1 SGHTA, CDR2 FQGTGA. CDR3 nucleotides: TGTGCCAGCAGCCCGGGACATGGGTTATATTTT. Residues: CASSPGHGLYF.

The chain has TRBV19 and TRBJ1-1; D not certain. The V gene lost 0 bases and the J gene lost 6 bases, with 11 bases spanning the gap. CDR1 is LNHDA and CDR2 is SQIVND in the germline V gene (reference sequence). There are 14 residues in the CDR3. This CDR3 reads CASSIDLAGSEAFF. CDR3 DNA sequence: TGTGCCAGTAGTATAGATCTAGCCGGGTCTGAAGCTTTCTTT.

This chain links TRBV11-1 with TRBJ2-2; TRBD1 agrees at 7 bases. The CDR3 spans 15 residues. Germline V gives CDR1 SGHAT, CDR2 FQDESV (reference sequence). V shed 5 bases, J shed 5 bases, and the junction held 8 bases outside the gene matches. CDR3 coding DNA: TGTGCCAGCAGCGGATACAGGGGTGGAACCGGGGAGCTGTTTTTT. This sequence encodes CASSGYRGGTGELFF.

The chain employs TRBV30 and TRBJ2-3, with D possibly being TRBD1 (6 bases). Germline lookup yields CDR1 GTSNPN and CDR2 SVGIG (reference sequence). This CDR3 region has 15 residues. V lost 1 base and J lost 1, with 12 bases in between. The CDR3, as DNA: TGTGCCTGGAGTGAGACTGGACAGCGCACAGATACGCAGTATTTT. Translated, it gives CAWSETGQRTDTQYF.

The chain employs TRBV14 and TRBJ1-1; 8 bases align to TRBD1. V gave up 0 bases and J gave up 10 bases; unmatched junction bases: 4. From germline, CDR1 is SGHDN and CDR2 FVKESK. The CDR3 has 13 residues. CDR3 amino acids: CASSQEGQDGAFF. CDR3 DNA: TGTGCCAGCAGCCAAGAGGGACAGGACGGAGCTTTCTTT.

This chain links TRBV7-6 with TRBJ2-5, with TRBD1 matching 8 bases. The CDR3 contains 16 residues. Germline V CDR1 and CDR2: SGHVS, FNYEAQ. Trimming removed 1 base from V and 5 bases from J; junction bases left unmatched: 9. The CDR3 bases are TGTGCCAGCAGCTTAGGGACAGGGAAGGTATCGGAGACCCAGTACTTC. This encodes CASSLGTGKVSETQYF.

The DNA for the CDR3 is TGTGCCAGCAGCGCAGGAGACAGGAGCCATGGCTACACCTTC. Its translation: CASSAGDRSHGYTF. The chain combines TRBV9 with TRBJ1-2; the D gene is possibly TRBD1 (6 bases). The CDR3 is 14 residues long. V was trimmed by 3 bases and J by 6 bases, leaving 15 bases between them. Germline values: CDR1 SGDLS, CDR2 YYNGEE. The full variable domain, completed using reference TRBV9 and TRBJ1-2, is DSGVTQTPKHLITATGQRVTLRCSPRSGDLSVYWYQQSLDQGLQFLIQYYNGEERAKGNILERFSAQQFPDLHSELNLSSLELGDSALYFCASSAGDRSHGYTFGSGTRLTVV.

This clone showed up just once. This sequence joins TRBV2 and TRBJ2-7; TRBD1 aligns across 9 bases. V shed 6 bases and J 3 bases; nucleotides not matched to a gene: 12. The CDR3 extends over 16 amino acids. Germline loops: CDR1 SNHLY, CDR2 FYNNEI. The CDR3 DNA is TGTGCCAGCAGAAAAAATACCGGGACAGGGAGCTACGAGCAGTACTTC. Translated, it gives CASRKNTGTGSYEQYF.

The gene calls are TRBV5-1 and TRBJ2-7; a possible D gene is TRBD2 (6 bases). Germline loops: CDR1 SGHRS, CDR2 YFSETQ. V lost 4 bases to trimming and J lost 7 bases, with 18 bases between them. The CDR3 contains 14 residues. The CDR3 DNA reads TGCGCCAGCAGCCGCGGGACGCCTGGCCCAGAGCAGTACTTC. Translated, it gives CASSRGTPGPEQYF.

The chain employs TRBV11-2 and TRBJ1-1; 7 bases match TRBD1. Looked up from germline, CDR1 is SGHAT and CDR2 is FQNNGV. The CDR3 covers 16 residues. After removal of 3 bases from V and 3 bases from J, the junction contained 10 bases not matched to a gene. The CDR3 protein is CASSFRQARGDTEAFF. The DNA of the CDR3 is TGTGCCAGCAGCTTCCGACAGGCCAGGGGGGACACTGAAGCTTTCTTT.

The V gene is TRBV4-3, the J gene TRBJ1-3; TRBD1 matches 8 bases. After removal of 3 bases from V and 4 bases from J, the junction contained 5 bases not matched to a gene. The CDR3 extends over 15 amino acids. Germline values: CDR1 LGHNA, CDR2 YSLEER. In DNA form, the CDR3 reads TGCGCCAGCAGCCAGATAGCAGGGGGCGGAAACACCATATATTTT. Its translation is CASSQIAGGGNTIYF.

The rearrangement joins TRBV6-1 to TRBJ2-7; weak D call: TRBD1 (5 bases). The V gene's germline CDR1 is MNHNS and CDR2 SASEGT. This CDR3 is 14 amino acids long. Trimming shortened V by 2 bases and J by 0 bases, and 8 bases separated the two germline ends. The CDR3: CASSESGYSYEQYF. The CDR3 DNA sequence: TGTGCCAGCAGTGAATCAGGGTACTCCTACGAGCAGTACTTC.

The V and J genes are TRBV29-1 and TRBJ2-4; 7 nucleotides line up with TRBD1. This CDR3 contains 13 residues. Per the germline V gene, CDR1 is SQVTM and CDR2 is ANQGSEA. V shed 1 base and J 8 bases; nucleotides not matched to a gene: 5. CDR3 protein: CSVEGEQGDIQYF. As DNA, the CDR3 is TGCAGCGTTGAAGGGGAGCAGGGGGACATTCAGTACTTC.

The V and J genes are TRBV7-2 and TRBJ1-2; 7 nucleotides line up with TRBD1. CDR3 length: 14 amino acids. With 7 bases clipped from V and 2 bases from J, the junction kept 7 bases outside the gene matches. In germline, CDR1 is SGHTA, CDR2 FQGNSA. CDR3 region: CASTMRGLNYGYTF. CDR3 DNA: TGTGCCAGCACCATGAGGGGGCTGAACTATGGCTACACCTTC.

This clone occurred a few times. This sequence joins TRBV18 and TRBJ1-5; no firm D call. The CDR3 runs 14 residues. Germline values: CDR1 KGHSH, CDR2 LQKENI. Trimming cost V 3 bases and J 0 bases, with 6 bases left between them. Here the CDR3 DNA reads TGTGCCAGCTCACCGAGGGTTAGCAATCAGCCCCAGCATTTT. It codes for CASSPRVSNQPQHF.

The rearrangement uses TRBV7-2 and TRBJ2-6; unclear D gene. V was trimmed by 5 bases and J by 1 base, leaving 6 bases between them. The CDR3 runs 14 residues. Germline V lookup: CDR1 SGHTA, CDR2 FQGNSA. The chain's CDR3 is CASSPQSGANVLTF. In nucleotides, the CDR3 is TGTGCCAGCAGCCCCCAATCTGGGGCCAACGTCCTGACTTTC. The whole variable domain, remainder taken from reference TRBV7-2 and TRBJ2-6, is GAGVSQSPSNKVTEKGKDVELRCDPISGHTALYWYRQSLGQGLEFLIYFQGNSAPDKSGLPSDRFSAERTGGSVSTLTIQRTQQEDSAVYLCASSPQSGANVLTFGAGSRLTVL.

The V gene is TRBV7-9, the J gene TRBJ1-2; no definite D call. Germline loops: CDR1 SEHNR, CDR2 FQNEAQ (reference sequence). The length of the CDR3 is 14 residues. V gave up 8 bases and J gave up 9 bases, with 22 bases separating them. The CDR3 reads CASGTFRSGWSYTF. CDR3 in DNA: TGTGCCAGCGGAACTTTTCGCTCAGGATGGAGCTACACCTTC.

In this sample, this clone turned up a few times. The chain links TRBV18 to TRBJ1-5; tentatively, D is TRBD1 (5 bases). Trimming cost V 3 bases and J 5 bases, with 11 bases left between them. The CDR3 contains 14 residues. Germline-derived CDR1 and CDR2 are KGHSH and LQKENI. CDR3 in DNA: TGTGCCAGCTCACCGGGGGGGAGGGATCAGCCCCAGCATTTT. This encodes CASSPGGRDQPQHF.

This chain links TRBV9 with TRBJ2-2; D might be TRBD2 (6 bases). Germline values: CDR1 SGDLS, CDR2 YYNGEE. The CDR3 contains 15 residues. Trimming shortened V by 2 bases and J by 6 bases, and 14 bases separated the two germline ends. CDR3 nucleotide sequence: TGTGCCAGCAGCGTGGCTAGCGAGTGGTCCGGGGAGCTGTTTTTT. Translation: CASSVASEWSGELFF.

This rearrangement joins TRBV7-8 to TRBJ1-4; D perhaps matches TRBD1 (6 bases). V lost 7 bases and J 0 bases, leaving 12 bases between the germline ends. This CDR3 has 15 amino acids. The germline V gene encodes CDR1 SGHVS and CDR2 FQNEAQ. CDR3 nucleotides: TGTGCCAGCACCCGACAGGCAACAACTAATGAAAAACTGTTTTTT. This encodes CASTRQATTNEKLFF.

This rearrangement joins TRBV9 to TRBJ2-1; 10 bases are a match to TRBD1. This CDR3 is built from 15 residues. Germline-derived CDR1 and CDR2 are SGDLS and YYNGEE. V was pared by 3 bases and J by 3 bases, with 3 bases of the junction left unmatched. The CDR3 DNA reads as TGTGCCAGCAGCGGGGGACAGGGGAACTACAATGAGCAGTTCTTC. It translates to CASSGGQGNYNEQFF.

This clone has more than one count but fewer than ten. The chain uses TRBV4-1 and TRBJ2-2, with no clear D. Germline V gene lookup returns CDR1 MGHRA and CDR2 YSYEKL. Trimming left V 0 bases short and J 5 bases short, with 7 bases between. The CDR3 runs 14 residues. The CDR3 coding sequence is TGCGCCAGCAGCCAAGATTCTAGAACCGGGGAGCTGTTTTTT. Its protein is CASSQDSRTGELFF.